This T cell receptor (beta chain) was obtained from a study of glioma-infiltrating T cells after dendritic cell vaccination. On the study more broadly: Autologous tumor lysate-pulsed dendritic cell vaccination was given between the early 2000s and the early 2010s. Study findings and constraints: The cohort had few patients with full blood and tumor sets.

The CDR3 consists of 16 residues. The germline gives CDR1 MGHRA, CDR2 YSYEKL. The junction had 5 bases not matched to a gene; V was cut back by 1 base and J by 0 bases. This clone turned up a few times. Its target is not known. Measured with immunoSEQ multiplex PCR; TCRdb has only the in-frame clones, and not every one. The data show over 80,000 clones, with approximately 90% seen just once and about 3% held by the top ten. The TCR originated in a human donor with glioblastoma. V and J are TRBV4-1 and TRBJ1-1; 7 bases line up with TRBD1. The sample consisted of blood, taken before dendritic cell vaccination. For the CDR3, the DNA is TGCGCCAGCAGCCAAGGGGAACAGGGGTTGAACACTGAAGCTTTCTTT. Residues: CASSQGEQGLNTEAFF.